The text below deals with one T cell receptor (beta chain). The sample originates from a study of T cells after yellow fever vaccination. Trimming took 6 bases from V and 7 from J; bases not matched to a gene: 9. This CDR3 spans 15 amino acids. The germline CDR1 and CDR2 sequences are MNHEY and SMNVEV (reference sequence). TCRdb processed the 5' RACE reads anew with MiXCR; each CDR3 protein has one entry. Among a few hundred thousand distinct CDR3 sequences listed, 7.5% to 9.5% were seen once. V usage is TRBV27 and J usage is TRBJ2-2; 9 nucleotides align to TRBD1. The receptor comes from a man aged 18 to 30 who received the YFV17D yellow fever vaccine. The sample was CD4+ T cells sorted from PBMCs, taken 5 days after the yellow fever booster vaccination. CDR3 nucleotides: TGTGCCAGCAGCCTTCGGACAGGGGATTTCGGGGAGCTGTTTTTT. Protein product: CASSLRTGDFGELFF.